This entry lists 30 T cell receptor beta chains sequenced from one sample in a study of vaccination effects on CD4 cells after COVID-19. These receptors' antigens are unknown. Antigen-specific CD4+ T cells were first expanded with viral peptide pools by the ViraFEST assay and only then sequenced. A 10-day culture period preceded the isolation of CD4+ T cells. Each person got two doses of an mRNA SARS-CoV-2 vaccine, BNT162b2 or mRNA-1273. TCRdb's copy holds only in-frame clones and misses some; the assay was immunoSEQ multiplex PCR. The sample contains nearly 30,000 clones, around 75% of which appear only once. Sequences were derived from CD4+ T cells from PBMCs cultured with SARS-CoV-2 spike peptides, sampled after COVID-19 vaccination. The receptors shown here come from a human donor who received a COVID-19 vaccine. Some clones in this sample may be carry-over from other donors' samples.

This chain uses TRBV11-3 with TRBJ1-3; D unclear. V was clipped by 5 bases and J by 2 bases, with 10 bases between them. Germline lookup yields CDR1 SGHNT and CDR2 YENEEA. This CDR3 spans 14 amino acids. CDR3 coding DNA: TGTGCCAGCAGCCTGGACTTCCCTGGAAACACCATATATTTT. Translating gives CASSLDFPGNTIYF. The complete variable domain, with remaining parts taken from reference TRBV11-3 and TRBJ1-3, reads EAGVVQSPRYKIIEKKQPVAFWCNPISGHNTLYWYLQNLGQGPELLIRYENEEAVDDSQLPKDRFSAERLKGVDSTLKIQPAELGDSAVYLCASSLDFPGNTIYFGEGSWLTVV.

This clone was counted a few times. CDR3 sequence (DNA): TGTGCCAGCAGCACGGTCGGGGGGGAGCTGTTTTTT. This codes for CASSTVGGELFF. This chain uses TRBV7-3 with TRBJ2-2; D unclear. This CDR3 has 12 residues. With 5 bases removed from V and 8 bases from J, the gap between germline ends came to 9 bases. Germline CDR1 is SGHTA and CDR2 is FQGTGA.

This chain links TRBV2 with TRBJ2-1; 7 bases match TRBD1. Trimming removed 6 bases from V and 8 bases from J; junction bases left unmatched: 10. The CDR3 covers 14 residues. CDR1 is SNHLY and CDR2 is FYNNEI in the germline V gene. CDR3 protein: CASRRDRVGYEQFF. CDR3 DNA: TGTGCCAGCAGGAGAGACAGGGTTGGATATGAGCAGTTCTTC.

In DNA, the CDR3 is TGTGCCAGCAGCTTAGATCAGGGAATTAACTCTAACTATGGCTACACCTTC. Protein sequence: CASSLDQGINSNYGYTF. The chain joins TRBV11-2 to TRBJ1-2; D is perhaps TRBD1 (5 bases). CDR1 is SGHAT and CDR2 is FQNNGV in the germline V gene. V lost 0 bases and J lost 0, with 14 bases in between. CDR3 length equals 17 residues.

J is TRBJ1-5 and V is TRBV19; TRBD1 matches at 7 bases. Germline CDR1 reads LNHDA; CDR2 reads SQIVND (reference sequence). J lost 7 bases, V lost 5 bases, and 8 bases had no gene match. This CDR3 is 14 amino acids long. CDR3 region: CASSLEDRAQPQHF. The CDR3 region has the DNA TGTGCCAGTAGTCTTGAAGACAGGGCACAGCCCCAGCATTTT.

V gene TRBV24-1 combines with J gene TRBJ2-5; no firm D call. Looked up from germline, CDR1 is KGHDR and CDR2 is SFDVKD. This CDR3 comprises 13 residues. Deletions cut 5 bases from V and 9 bases from J, with 15 bases between. The chain's CDR3 is CATSAAAMRSQYF. CDR3 DNA sequence: TGTGCCACCAGTGCGGCCGCCATGAGGTCCCAGTACTTC.

V and J are TRBV29-1 and TRBJ1-2; TRBD1 aligns across 10 bases. The CDR3 runs 16 residues. Germline V gene sequence: CDR1 SQVTM, CDR2 ANQGSEA. J was trimmed by 0 bases and V by 1 base; bases with no gene match: 5. As DNA, the CDR3 is TGCAGCGTTGAAGCCGGGGACAGGGGACCTAACTATGGCTACACCTTC. This translates into CSVEAGDRGPNYGYTF.

The chain is built from TRBV12-5 and TRBJ2-1, with 7 bases lining up with TRBD2. V lost 5 bases and J lost 5; bases outside the gene matches: 15. The CDR3 is made up of 17 amino acids. Germline V gene data show CDR1 as LGHNT and CDR2 as FRNRAP. CDR3: CASGTPPGTTWDNEQFF. CDR3 nucleotide sequence: TGTGCTAGTGGTACCCCTCCCGGGACTACCTGGGACAATGAGCAGTTCTTC.

V gene TRBV21-1 combines with J gene TRBJ1-2. TRBV21-1 is annotated as a pseudogene. This CDR3 spans 11 amino acids. CDR3 nucleotide sequence: TGTGCCAGCAGCAGAAGTTATGGCTACACCTTC. Encoded protein: CASSRSYGYTF.

The chain is built from TRBV6-2 or TRBV6-3 and TRBJ1-2, with D hard to call. The CDR3 totals 14 residues. The germline CDR1 and CDR2 sequences are MNHEY and SVGEGT. The V end lost 4 bases, the J end lost 0 bases, and 9 bases lay between the germline ends. The CDR3 bases are TGTGCCAGCAGTTGGGCGGCTCCTAACTATGGCTACACCTTC. Its protein product is CASSWAAPNYGYTF.

This chain links TRBV12-3 or TRBV12-4 with TRBJ1-2; D unclear. Trimming cost V 1 base and J 7 bases, with 7 bases left between them. The CDR3 covers 12 residues. The CDR3 sequence is CASSLGFSGYTF. DNA of the CDR3: TGTGCCAGCAGTTTAGGGTTTTCTGGCTACACCTTC.

This clone was counted a single time. V is TRBV15 and J is TRBJ2-5; D gene ambiguous. CDR3 length equals 13 residues. The V gene's germline CDR1 is LNHNV and CDR2 YYDKDF (reference sequence). Trimming removed 2 bases at V and 2 bases at J, with 6 bases between. The CDR3 protein is CATSRNPQETQYF. For the CDR3, the DNA is TGTGCCACCAGCAGAAACCCGCAAGAGACCCAGTACTTC. Full variable domain (rest looked up from reference TRBV15 and TRBJ2-5): DAMVIQNPRYQVTQFGKPVTLSCSQTLNHNVMYWYQQKSSQAPKLLFHYYDKDFNNEADTPDNFQSRRPNTSFCFLDIRSPGLGDTAMYLCATSRNPQETQYFGPGTRLLVL.

The table lists this clone with a count of one. This chain links TRBV3-1 (or the pseudogene TRBV3-2) with TRBJ2-1; the D gene is possibly TRBD1 (6 bases). This CDR3 is built from 17 residues. The germline V and J ends were trimmed by 3 bases and 0 bases, with 15 bases remaining between them. The germline CDR1 and CDR2 sequences are LGHDT and YNNKEL (reference sequence). In nucleotides, the CDR3 is TGTGCCAGCAGCCATCAAAGAGGACAGATCTCCTACAATGAGCAGTTCTTC. This gives the protein CASSHQRGQISYNEQFF.

The genes are TRBV28 and TRBJ1-1; D not resolved. Looked up from germline, CDR1 is MDHEN and CDR2 is SYDVKM. The ends were cut back, 8 bases at V and 0 bases at J, with 10 bases in the middle. The CDR3 runs 13 residues. CDR3 in DNA: TGTGCCAGCGGCCGGGTCATGAACACTGAAGCTTTCTTT. It encodes CASGRVMNTEAFF.

The chain links TRBV28 to TRBJ1-5; D call uncertain. Between the trimmed V and J ends, which lost 1 base and 5 bases, there was a span of 9 bases. The germline V gene has CDR1 MDHEN and CDR2 SYDVKM. The CDR3 is 14 amino acids. The CDR3 coding sequence is TGTGCCAGCAGTTTATCCCCAAAAGATCAGCCCCAGCATTTT. It encodes CASSLSPKDQPQHF.

V gene TRBV23-1 combines with J gene TRBJ2-7, with 7 bases lining up with TRBD1. TRBV23-1 qualifies as an ORF whose function is uncertain. The CDR3 runs to 15 residues. V was clipped by 3 bases and J by 0 bases; unmatched bases: 5. CDR3 sequence reads: CASSHGTAHSYEQYV. The CDR3 region has the DNA TGCGCCAGCAGTCACGGGACAGCACACTCCTACGAGCAGTACGTC.

This sequence joins TRBV7-9 and TRBJ1-4, with D uncertain. The CDR3 covers 14 residues. From germline, CDR1 is SEHNR and CDR2 FQNEAQ (reference sequence). V was trimmed by 5 bases and J by 8 bases, leaving 15 bases between them. The chain's CDR3 is CASSTQVPGEKLFF. CDR3 in DNA: TGTGCCAGCAGCACCCAGGTTCCGGGAGAAAAACTGTTTTTT.

The chain uses TRBV18 and TRBJ1-5; 8 positions agree with TRBD1. Germline values: CDR1 KGHSH, CDR2 LQKENI. The CDR3 runs 16 residues. With 2 bases clipped from V and 4 bases from J, the junction kept 7 bases outside the gene matches. DNA for the CDR3: TGTGCCAGCTCACCAGGGGCAGGGGGCATAAATCAGCCCCAGCATTTT. Protein sequence: CASSPGAGGINQPQHF.

The sample holds one count of this clone. The chain recombines TRBV7-9 with TRBJ1-4; possible D gene TRBD1, 5 bases. Trimming pared 4 bases from V and 5 bases from J, leaving 20 bases between. The CDR3 is made up of 17 amino acids. Germline V gene lookup returns CDR1 SEHNR and CDR2 FQNEAQ (reference sequence). The CDR3 spells CASSSFLRGRINEKLFF. CDR3 coding DNA: TGTGCCAGCAGCTCATTTTTAAGGGGCAGGATAAATGAAAAACTGTTTTTT.

The chain is built from TRBV19 and TRBJ1-1, with a possible D match to TRBD1 (5 bases). Trimming left V 7 bases short and J 1 base short, with 16 bases between. The CDR3 loop spans 15 amino acids. CDR1 is LNHDA and CDR2 is SQIVND in the germline V gene (reference sequence). The CDR3: CASNIRGFPNTEAFF. The DNA for the CDR3 is TGTGCCAGTAACATTCGGGGGTTCCCGAACACTGAAGCTTTCTTT.

This clone appeared a few times. This rearrangement joins TRBV25-1 to TRBJ1-2, with 8 bases lining up with TRBD1. CDR1 MGHDK and CDR2 SYGVNS come from the germline V gene. Trimming took 4 bases from V and 5 from J; bases not matched to a gene: 9. The CDR3 runs 15 residues. This chain's CDR3 is CASSGEAGGRYGYTF. The CDR3 region has the DNA TGTGCCAGCAGTGGTGAGGCAGGGGGCAGGTATGGCTACACCTTC.

For the CDR3, the DNA is TGTGCCAGTCGGTCCCCTAGCGGGACCGGCTACGAGCAGTACTTC. Translating gives CASRSPSGTGYEQYF. The J gene is TRBJ2-7, the V gene TRBV2; 9 positions match TRBD2. Trimming took 9 bases from V and 3 from J; bases not matched to a gene: 12. CDR3 size: 15 residues. Germline CDR1 reads SNHLY; CDR2 reads FYNNEI.

This rearrangement joins TRBV29-1 to TRBJ2-3, with D perhaps matching TRBD2 (5 bases). CDR1 SQVTM and CDR2 ANQGSEA come from the germline V gene. V lost 1 base and J lost 0, with 14 bases in between. The CDR3 has 16 residues. CDR3: CSVEGAESISTDTQYF. In nucleotides, the CDR3 is TGCAGCGTTGAAGGAGCGGAGAGTATTAGCACAGATACGCAGTATTTT.

This clone has just one count. The chain employs TRBV7-2 and TRBJ2-1; TRBD2 matches 14 bases. The CDR3 is 17 amino acids. Germline CDR1 SGHTA, CDR2 FQGNSA. J was trimmed by 7 bases and V by 1 base; bases with no gene match: 6. CDR3 protein: CASSLGLAGGPGNEQFF. In DNA, the CDR3 is TGTGCCAGCAGCTTAGGACTAGCGGGGGGGCCAGGGAATGAGCAGTTCTTC.

J is TRBJ2-3 and V is TRBV27; D perhaps matches TRBD1 (6 bases). The CDR3 is 15 residues long. V lost 4 bases, J lost 5 bases, and 16 bases lay in between. CDR1 and CDR2 from the germline V gene are MNHEY and SMNVEV (reference sequence). The CDR3 loop is CASSSLVGAIDTQYF. The CDR3 DNA sequence: TGTGCCAGCAGTTCCTTGGTGGGGGCAATAGATACGCAGTATTTT.

The chain joins TRBV5-4 to TRBJ2-5; D tentatively reads TRBD1 or TRBD2 (7 bases each). CDR1 is SGHNT and CDR2 is YYREEE in the germline V gene (reference sequence). V was trimmed by 4 bases and J by 4 bases, leaving 17 bases between them. The CDR3 covers 15 residues. CDR3 protein: CASSQGGGEAETQYF. In DNA, the CDR3 is TGTGCCAGCAGCCAGGGGGGGGGTGAGGCAGAGACCCAGTACTTC. Drawing the rest from reference TRBV5-4 and TRBJ2-5, the complete variable domain is ETGVTQSPTHLIKTRGQQVTLRCSSQSGHNTVSWYQQALGQGPQFIFQYYREEENGRGNFPPRFSGLQFPNYSSELNVNALELDDSALYLCASSQGGGEAETQYFGPGTRLLVL.

The V and J genes are TRBV7-2 and TRBJ1-5, with 9 bases that match TRBD1. The CDR3 is 16 residues long. Trimming at V came to 4 bases and at J to 3 bases, leaving 7 bases not matched to a gene. CDR1 and CDR2 (germline): SGHTA, FQGNSA. The CDR3: CASSSGQGHDNQPQHF. CDR3 in DNA: TGTGCCAGCAGCTCGGGACAGGGACACGACAATCAGCCCCAGCATTTT.

The chain combines TRBV5-1 with TRBJ1-1; no clear D. CDR3 length equals 13 residues. Trimming removed 1 base at V and 0 bases at J, with 4 bases between. Germline-derived CDR1 and CDR2 are SGHRS and YFSETQ. The CDR3 loop reads CASSLNMNTEAFF. CDR3 nucleotides: TGCGCCAGCAGCTTGAATATGAACACTGAAGCTTTCTTT.

This clone was picked up one time. The chain employs TRBV5-5 and TRBJ1-5, with 7 nucleotides matching TRBD1. Germline lookup yields CDR1 SGHKS and CDR2 YYEKEE (reference sequence). This CDR3 is built from 13 residues. Unmatched junction bases numbered 0, after V lost 0 bases and J lost 6 bases. The CDR3 protein is CASSLDRGQPQHF. CDR3 in DNA: TGTGCCAGCAGCTTGGACAGGGGTCAGCCCCAGCATTTT.

J is TRBJ1-6 and V is TRBV6-5; the D is unclear. The germline gives CDR1 MNHEY, CDR2 SVGAGI. Trimming cost V 7 bases and J 9 bases, with 13 bases left between them. This CDR3 spans 13 amino acids. DNA of the CDR3: TGTGCCAGCACAGCAACCGGAGGTTCACCCCTCCACTTT. This sequence encodes CASTATGGSPLHF.